Listed below are T cell receptor beta chains from one sample, sequenced in a study of blood T cell repertoires in COVID-19. TCRdb keeps only in-frame clones here, not all; method: immunoSEQ multiplex PCR. This table has around 270,000 clones, approximately 90% appearing once. Sequenced: peripheral blood. All receptors derive from a man aged 60 to 75 who had recovered from COVID-19. CDR3s include the opening cysteine and the closing phenylalanine or tryptophan. Fields, in order: D gene, clone size, J gene, V gene, CDR3 protein, CDR3 DNA. A D gene is named only where the DNA matches it firmly. Only part of the rows carry a size: once, few, many, or a class if the clone is expanded.

D: TRBD1; size: NA; J: TRBJ1-1; V: TRBV7-8; CDR3: CASSFTGQGAGEAFF; DNA: TGTGCCAGCAGCTTTACGGGACAGGGGGCGGGTGAAGCTTTCTTT
D: TRBD2; size: NA; J: TRBJ2-5; V: TRBV11-1; CDR3: CASSPRGLAGGETQYF; DNA: TGTGCCAGCAGCCCTAGGGGACTAGCGGGGGGAGAGACCCAGTACTTC
D: NA; size: NA; J: TRBJ1-1; V: TRBV21-1; CDR3: CASSKEVIANTEAFF; DNA: TGTGCCAGCAGCAAAGAGGTCATAGCGAACACTGAAGCTTTCTTT
D: NA; size: NA; J: TRBJ1-2; V: TRBV7-2; CDR3: CASSLAQGGNGVYGYTF; DNA: TGTGCCAGCAGCTTAGCGCAAGGGGGAAACGGTGTCTATGGCTACACCTTC
D: TRBD1; size: once; J: TRBJ2-7; V: TRBV10-3; CDR3: CAISPGTDYEQYF; DNA: TGTGCCATCAGTCCCGGGACAGACTACGAGCAGTACTTC
D: NA; size: NA; J: TRBJ1-5; V: TRBV7-2; CDR3: CASSFLARENQPQHF; DNA: TGTGCCAGCAGCTTTCTGGCGCGGGAGAATCAGCCCCAGCATTTT
D: TRBD1; size: NA; J: TRBJ1-6; V: TRBV3-1/TRBV3-2; CDR3: CASSPTGGYNSPLHF; DNA: TGTGCCAGCAGCCCTACAGGGGGCTATAATTCACCCCTCCACTTT
D: NA; size: NA; J: TRBJ1-1; V: TRBV4-2; CDR3: CASSQTGLAAEAFF; DNA: TGTGCCAGCAGCCAGACAGGCCTAGCCGCTGAAGCTTTCTTT
D: TRBD1; size: NA; J: TRBJ2-1; V: TRBV3-1/TRBV3-2; CDR3: CASSPARQGAFNEQFF; DNA: TGTGCCAGCAGCCCCGCCCGACAGGGGGCCTTCAATGAGCAGTTCTTC
D: TRBD2; size: NA; J: TRBJ2-5; V: TRBV7-2; CDR3: CASSLDSGGSRKTQYF; DNA: TGTGCCAGCAGCTTAGATAGCGGGGGCTCACGGAAGACCCAGTACTTC
D: TRBD2; size: NA; J: TRBJ2-1; V: TRBV7-8; CDR3: CASSRGLAGGLNEQFF; DNA: TGTGCCAGCAGCCGAGGACTAGCGGGGGGCCTCAATGAGCAGTTCTTC